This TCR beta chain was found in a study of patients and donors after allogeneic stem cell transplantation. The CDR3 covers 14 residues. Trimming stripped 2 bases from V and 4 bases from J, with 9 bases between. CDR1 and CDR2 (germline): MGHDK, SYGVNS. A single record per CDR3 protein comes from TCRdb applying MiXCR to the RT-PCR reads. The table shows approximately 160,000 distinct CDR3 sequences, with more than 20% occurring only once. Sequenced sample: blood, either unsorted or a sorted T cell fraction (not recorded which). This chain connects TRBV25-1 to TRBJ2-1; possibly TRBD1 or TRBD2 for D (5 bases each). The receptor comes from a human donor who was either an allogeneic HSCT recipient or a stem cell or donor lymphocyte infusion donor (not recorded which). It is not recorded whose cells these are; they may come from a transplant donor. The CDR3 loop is CASSEGTEYNEQFF. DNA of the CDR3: TGTGCCAGCAGTGAAGGGACGGAGTACAATGAGCAGTTCTTC.